These 14 T cell receptor beta chains share one sample of origin, sequenced in a study of cytomegalovirus exposure and HLA in healthy donors (dated by TCRdb to 2016 to 2017). Preparation of the library involved the immunoSEQ multiplex PCR assay. For the multiplex PCR, a mixture combining 60 forward primers for TCR Vbeta segments and 13 reverse primers for TCR Jbeta segments was used. TCRdb stores this immuneACCESS table with in-frame sequences only. Part of the clones is absent; in the studies checked, under half of the shortfall reflects unresolved V genes, and no reason is known for the rest. Counted in this sample were around 130,000 clones; 81% of them appeared once. Together, the top ten hold 2% to 2.5% of the sample. The sample comprised PBMCs. The receptor source for this set is a middle-aged woman in good health and CMV-seronegative.

As for this clone: A junction end diverges from the germline sequence, so it may reflect a read error. V is TRBV7-9 and J is TRBJ2-4; 9 positions agree with TRBD1. The CDR3 consists of 12 residues. The germline V gene encodes CDR1 SEHNR and CDR2 FQNEAQ (reference sequence). The CDR3 loop is CASNLMGQGDAF. CDR3 in DNA: TGTGCCAGCAACCTAATGGGACAGGGCGACGCGTTC.

This chain joins TRBV9 and TRBJ2-2, with a weak D call TRBD2 (5 bases). There are 15 residues in the CDR3. CDR1 SGDLS and CDR2 YYNGEE come from the germline V gene. The V end was cut by 0 bases, the J end by 3 bases, with 9 bases between. The CDR3 loop is CASSVEDWDTGELFF. CDR3 DNA sequence: TGTGCCAGCAGCGTAGAGGACTGGGACACCGGGGAGCTGTTTTTT.

J is TRBJ2-1 and V is TRBV5-1; the match to TRBD2 covers 10 bases. The germline CDR1 and CDR2 sequences are SGHRS and YFSETQ. The CDR3 loop spans 17 amino acids. The V and J ends lost 1 base and 7 bases, in that order; junction bases with no gene match: 11. The CDR3 sequence: CASSLRASGSYVNEQFF. The CDR3 DNA sequence: TGCGCCAGCAGCTTGAGGGCTAGCGGGAGCTACGTTAATGAGCAGTTCTTC.

The chain has TRBV6-5 and TRBJ2-4; 14 nucleotides match TRBD2. The CDR3 is 16 residues long. Germline values: CDR1 MNHEY, CDR2 SVGAGI. The junction had 6 bases not matched to a gene; V was cut back by 2 bases and J by 9 bases. DNA of the CDR3: TGTGCCAGCAGTTACGCGACTAGCGGGAGGGAGGGCATTCAGTACTTC. Translating it yields CASSYATSGREGIQYF.

This chain uses TRBV18 with TRBJ2-3; D might be TRBD2 (5 bases). Germline V gene lookup returns CDR1 KGHSH and CDR2 LQKENI. CDR3 size: 16 residues. The V gene lost 3 bases and the J gene lost 0 bases, with 13 bases spanning the gap. CDR3 in amino acids: CASSPVGEISTDTQYF. The CDR3 DNA sequence: TGTGCCAGCTCACCTGTCGGGGAGATTAGCACAGATACGCAGTATTTT.

This chain joins TRBV5-6 and TRBJ2-7, with 11 nucleotides matching TRBD2. CDR1 is SGHDT and CDR2 is YYEEEE in the germline V gene. V lost 4 bases and J lost 0; bases outside the gene matches: 12. The CDR3 totals 18 residues. The CDR3 region has the DNA TGTGCCAGCAGCCCCGCTCTAGCGGGAGGTTATGGCTCCTACGAGCAGTACTTC. Protein sequence: CASSPALAGGYGSYEQYF.

The gene calls are TRBV18 and TRBJ1-1; a possible D gene is TRBD1 (5 bases). This CDR3 has 15 amino acids. Between the trimmed V and J ends, which lost 2 bases and 3 bases, there was a span of 13 bases. Germline V gene data show CDR1 as KGHSH and CDR2 as LQKENI. The CDR3 DNA reads as TGTGCCAGCTCACCATCCACAGGATTCGACACTGAAGCTTTCTTT. Its protein product is CASSPSTGFDTEAFF.

This clone is medium-sized (0.01 to 0.1%) within its sample. The chain couples TRBV6-1 to TRBJ2-7, with D uncertain. Germline-derived CDR1 and CDR2 are MNHNS and SASEGT. The CDR3 runs 14 residues. V was cut by 1 base and J by 3 bases, with 10 bases left in between. DNA for the CDR3: TGTGCCAGCAGTGAAGGCGGTCGGATCTACGAGCAGTACTTC. It is translated as CASSEGGRIYEQYF.

This clone was found once. The V gene is TRBV5-6, the J gene TRBJ1-2, with 7 positions matching TRBD1. The germline CDR1 and CDR2 sequences are SGHDT and YYEEEE. The CDR3 runs to 14 residues. Unmatched junction bases numbered 7, after V lost 3 bases and J lost 5 bases. The CDR3 DNA follows: TGTGCCAGCAGCTGGTGGGACAGAGAATATGGCTACACCTTC. Protein product: CASSWWDREYGYTF.

This chain connects TRBV5-1 to TRBJ2-1, with TRBD2 identical over 13 bases. V trimming: 10 bases; J trimming: 0 bases; junction bases outside the gene matches: 19. The CDR3 is 20 amino acids. Germline lookup yields CDR1 SGHRS and CDR2 YFSETQ. The CDR3 region is CARPGSTSGGANSSYNEQFF. DNA for the CDR3: TGCGCCCGACCGGGGTCTACTAGCGGGGGGGCAAATAGCTCCTACAATGAGCAGTTCTTC.

The chain combines TRBV27 with TRBJ1-1; D may be TRBD1 (6 bases). V gave up 4 bases and J gave up 3 bases, with 12 bases separating them. Germline V gene sequence: CDR1 MNHEY, CDR2 SMNVEV (reference sequence). The CDR3 extends over 14 amino acids. The CDR3: CASSWGPGYTEAFF. DNA for the CDR3: TGTGCCAGCAGTTGGGGGCCAGGGTACACTGAAGCTTTCTTT.

This sequence joins TRBV27 and TRBJ2-4, with 8 bases matching TRBD2. CDR1 is MNHEY and CDR2 is SMNVEV in the germline V gene (reference sequence). With 7 bases clipped from V and 1 base from J, the junction kept 3 bases outside the gene matches. This CDR3 spans 14 amino acids. This chain's CDR3 is CASTTGGAKNIQYF. The CDR3 DNA reads as TGTGCCAGCACCACGGGGGGGGCCAAAAACATTCAGTACTTC.

The chain combines TRBV5-1 with TRBJ2-7; 10 positions match TRBD2. The length of the CDR3 is 15 residues. V dropped 4 bases and J dropped 3; count of bases not matched to a gene: 7. Germline loops: CDR1 SGHRS, CDR2 YFSETQ. CDR3 amino acids: CASSKLAGEGYEQYF. CDR3 nucleotide sequence: TGCGCCAGCAGCAAGCTAGCGGGAGAGGGCTACGAGCAGTACTTC. The full variable domain, with the rest looked up from reference TRBV5-1 and TRBJ2-7, is KAGVTQTPRYLIKTRGQQVTLSCSPISGHRSVSWYQQTPGQGLQFLFEYFSETQRNKGNFPGRFSGRQFSNSRSEMNVSTLELGDSALYLCASSKLAGEGYEQYFGPGTRLTVT.

The rearrangement uses TRBV14 and TRBJ2-2; the match to TRBD2 covers 7 bases. The ends lost 1 base at V and 4 bases at J; junction bases unmatched: 15. This CDR3 is 19 amino acids long. Germline CDR1 SGHDN, CDR2 FVKESK. CDR3 DNA: TGTGCCAGCAGCCAAGTCTTTAGCGGGTCCCTTTGGGGCACCGGGGAGCTGTTTTTT. It specifies CASSQVFSGSLWGTGELFF. Using reference TRBV14 and TRBJ2-2 for the parts outside the CDR3, the full variable domain is EAGVTQFPSHSVIEKGQTVTLRCDPISGHDNLYWYRRVMGKEIKFLLHFVKESKQDESGMPNNRFLAERTGGTYSTLKVQPAELEDSGVYFCASSQVFSGSLWGTGELFFGEGSRLTVL.